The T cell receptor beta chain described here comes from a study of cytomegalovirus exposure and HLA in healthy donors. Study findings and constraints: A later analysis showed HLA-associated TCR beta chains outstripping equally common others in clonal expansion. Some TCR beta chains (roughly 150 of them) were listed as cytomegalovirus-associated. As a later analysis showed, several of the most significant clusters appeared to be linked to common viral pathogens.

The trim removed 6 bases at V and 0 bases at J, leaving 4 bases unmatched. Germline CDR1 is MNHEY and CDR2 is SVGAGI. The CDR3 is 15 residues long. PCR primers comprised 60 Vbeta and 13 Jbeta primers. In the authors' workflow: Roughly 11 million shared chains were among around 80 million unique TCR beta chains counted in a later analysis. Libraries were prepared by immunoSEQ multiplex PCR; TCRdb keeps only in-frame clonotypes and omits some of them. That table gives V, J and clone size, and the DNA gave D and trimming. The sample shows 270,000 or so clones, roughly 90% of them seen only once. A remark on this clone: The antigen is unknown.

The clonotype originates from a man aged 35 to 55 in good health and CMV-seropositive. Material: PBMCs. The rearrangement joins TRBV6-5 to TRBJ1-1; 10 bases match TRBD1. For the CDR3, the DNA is TGTGCCAGCAGGCGACAGGGGGCGATGAACACTGAAGCTTTCTTT. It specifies CASRRQGAMNTEAFF.